This T cell receptor (beta chain) was captured by sequencing in a study of T-cell memory formation after mild COVID-19. This CDR3 contains 12 residues. V dropped 6 bases and J dropped 4 bases, with 9 bases sitting between them. Study-wide points: Mostly located in CM and EM were contracting CD4+ clones, with contracting CD8+ clones located in EMRA. Later expanders leaned toward CD4+, whereas clones contracting from day 15 to 85 were balanced CD4/CD8. A subset of responding clones appeared in pre-infection memory, suggesting cross-reactive memory joined.

It was 5'RACE with constant-segment primers that produced the TCR alpha and TCR beta cDNA libraries, which carried sample barcodes and UMIs. TCRdb itself ran the 5' RACE reads through MiXCR, one entry per CDR3 protein. Among more than 250,000 distinct CDR3 sequences, 15% to 20% were seen once, and the ten largest hold roughly 20%. Many counts were recorded for this clonotype. Its target is not known. The chain carries TRBV12-3 or TRBV12-4 and TRBJ1-2; D is undetermined. Sequencing was carried out using PBMCs or a T cell subset sorted from them (not recorded which). The receptor was derived from a young man who had mild COVID-19 (a few samples of this study predate the infection). Cell type and time point are not known. CDR3: CASRSSSYGYTF. CDR3 DNA sequence: TGTGCCAGCAGATCAAGCTCCTATGGCTACACCTTC.